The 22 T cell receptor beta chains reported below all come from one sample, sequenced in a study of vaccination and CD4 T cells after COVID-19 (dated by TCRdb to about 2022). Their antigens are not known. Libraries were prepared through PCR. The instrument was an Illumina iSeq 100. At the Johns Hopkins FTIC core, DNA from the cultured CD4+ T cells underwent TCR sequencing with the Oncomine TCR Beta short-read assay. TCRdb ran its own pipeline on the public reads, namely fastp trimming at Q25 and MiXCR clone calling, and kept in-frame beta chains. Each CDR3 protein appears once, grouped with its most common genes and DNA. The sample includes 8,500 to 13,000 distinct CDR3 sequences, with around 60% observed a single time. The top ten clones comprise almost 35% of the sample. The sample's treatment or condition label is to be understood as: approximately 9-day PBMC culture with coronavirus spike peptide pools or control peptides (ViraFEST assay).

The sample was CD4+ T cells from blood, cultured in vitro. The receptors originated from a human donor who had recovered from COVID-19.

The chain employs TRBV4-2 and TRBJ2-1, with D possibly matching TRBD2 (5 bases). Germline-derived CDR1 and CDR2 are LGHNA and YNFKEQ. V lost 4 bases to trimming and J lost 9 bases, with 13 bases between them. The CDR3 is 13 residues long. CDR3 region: CASSRPRVGEQFF. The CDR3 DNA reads TGTGCCAGCAGCCGCCCGAGGGTCGGTGAGCAGTTCTTC.

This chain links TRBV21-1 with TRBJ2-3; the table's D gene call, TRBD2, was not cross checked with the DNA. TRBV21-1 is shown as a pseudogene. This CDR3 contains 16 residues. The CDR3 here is CASTNGTSGTTDTQYF. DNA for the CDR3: TGTGCCAGCACAAACGGGACTAGCGGTACCACAGATACGCAGTATTTT.

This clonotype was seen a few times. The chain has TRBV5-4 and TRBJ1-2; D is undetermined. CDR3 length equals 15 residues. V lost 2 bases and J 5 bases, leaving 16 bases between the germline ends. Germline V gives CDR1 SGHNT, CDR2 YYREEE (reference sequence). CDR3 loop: CASSLSGIGSYGYTF. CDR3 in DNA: TGTGCCAGCAGCTTATCCGGGATAGGGTCATATGGCTACACCTTC.

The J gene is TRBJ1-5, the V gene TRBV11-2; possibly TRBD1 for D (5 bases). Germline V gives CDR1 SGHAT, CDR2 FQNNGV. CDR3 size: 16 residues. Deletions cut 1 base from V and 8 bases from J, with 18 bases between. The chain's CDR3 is CASSLGLGGGSEPQHF. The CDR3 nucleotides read TGTGCCAGCAGCTTAGGATTAGGCGGGGGGTCGGAGCCCCAGCATTTT.

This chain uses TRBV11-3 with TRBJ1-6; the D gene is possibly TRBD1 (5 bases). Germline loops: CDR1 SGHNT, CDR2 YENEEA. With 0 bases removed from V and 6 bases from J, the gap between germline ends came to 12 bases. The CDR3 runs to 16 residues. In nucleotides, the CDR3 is TGTGCCAGCAGCTTAGATATGGGGGGAACTAATTCACCCCTCCACTTT. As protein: CASSLDMGGTNSPLHF.

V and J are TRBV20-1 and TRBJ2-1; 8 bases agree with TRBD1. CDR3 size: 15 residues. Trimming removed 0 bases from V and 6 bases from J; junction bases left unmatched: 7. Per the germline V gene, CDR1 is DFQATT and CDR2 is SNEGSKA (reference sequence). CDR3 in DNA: TGCAGTGCTAGAGATTTAGGACAGGGCTTCAATGAGCAGTTCTTC. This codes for CSARDLGQGFNEQFF.

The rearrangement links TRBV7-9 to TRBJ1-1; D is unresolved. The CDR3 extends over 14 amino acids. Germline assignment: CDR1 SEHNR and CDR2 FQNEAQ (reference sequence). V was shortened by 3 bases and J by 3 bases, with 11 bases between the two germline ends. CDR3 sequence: CASSFSVGDTEAFF. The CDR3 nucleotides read TGTGCCAGCAGCTTCTCGGTCGGGGACACTGAAGCTTTCTTT.

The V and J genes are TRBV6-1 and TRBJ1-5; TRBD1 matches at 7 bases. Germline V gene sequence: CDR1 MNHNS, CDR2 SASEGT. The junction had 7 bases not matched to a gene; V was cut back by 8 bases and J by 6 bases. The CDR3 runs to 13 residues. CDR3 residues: CASFPGGGQPQHF. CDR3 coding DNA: TGTGCCAGCTTTCCAGGGGGAGGTCAGCCCCAGCATTTT.

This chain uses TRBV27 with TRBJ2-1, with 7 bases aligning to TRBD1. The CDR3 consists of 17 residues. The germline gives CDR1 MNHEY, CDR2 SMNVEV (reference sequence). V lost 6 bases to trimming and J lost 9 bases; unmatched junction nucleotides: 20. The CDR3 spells CASSSYPPRDRPIEQFF. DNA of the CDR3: TGTGCCAGCAGCTCGTACCCCCCCCGGGACAGACCCATTGAGCAGTTCTTC.

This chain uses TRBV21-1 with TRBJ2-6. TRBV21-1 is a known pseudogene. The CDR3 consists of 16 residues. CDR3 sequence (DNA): TGTGCCAGCAGCCCGTCCTTGACCCGAATCCTCTCCGTCCTGACTTTC. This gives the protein CASSPSLTRILSVLTF.

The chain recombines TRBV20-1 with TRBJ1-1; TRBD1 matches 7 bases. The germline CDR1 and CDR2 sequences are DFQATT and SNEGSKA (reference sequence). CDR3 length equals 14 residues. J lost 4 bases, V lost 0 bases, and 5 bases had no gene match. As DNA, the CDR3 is TGCAGTGCTAGAGATAGTCCAGGGGGCACTGAAGCTTTCTTT. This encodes CSARDSPGGTEAFF.

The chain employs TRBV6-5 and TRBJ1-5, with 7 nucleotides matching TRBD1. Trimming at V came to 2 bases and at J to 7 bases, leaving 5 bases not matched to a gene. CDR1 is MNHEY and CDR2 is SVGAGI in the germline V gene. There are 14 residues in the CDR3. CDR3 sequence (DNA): TGTGCCAGCAGTTACCGCCAGGGGGGACAGCCCCAGCATTTT. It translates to CASSYRQGGQPQHF.

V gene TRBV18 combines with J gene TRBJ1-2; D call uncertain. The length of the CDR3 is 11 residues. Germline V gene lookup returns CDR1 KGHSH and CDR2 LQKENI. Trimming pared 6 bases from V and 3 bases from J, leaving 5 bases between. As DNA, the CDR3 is TGTGCCAGCTCGCCCGACTATGGCTACACCTTC. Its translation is CASSPDYGYTF.

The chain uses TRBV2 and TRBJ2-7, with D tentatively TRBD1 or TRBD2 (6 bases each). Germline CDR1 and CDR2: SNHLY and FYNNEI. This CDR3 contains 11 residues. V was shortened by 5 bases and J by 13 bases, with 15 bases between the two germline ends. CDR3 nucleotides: TGTGCCAGCAGTCGCGAGAGGGGGGCCTACTTC. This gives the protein CASSRERGAYF.

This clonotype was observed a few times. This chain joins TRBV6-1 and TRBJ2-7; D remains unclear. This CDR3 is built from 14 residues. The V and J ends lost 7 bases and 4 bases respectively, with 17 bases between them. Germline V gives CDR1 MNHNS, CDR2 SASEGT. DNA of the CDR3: TGTGCCAGCAAATTCACCCCGCAGGTTTACGAGCAGTACTTC. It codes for CASKFTPQVYEQYF.

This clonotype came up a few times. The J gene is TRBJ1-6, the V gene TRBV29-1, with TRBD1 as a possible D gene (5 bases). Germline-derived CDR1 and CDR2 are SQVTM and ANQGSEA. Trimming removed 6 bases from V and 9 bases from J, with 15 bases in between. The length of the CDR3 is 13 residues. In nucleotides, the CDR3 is TGCAGCGTGGCGGCAGGGATGGGTTCACCCCTCCACTTT. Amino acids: CSVAAGMGSPLHF.

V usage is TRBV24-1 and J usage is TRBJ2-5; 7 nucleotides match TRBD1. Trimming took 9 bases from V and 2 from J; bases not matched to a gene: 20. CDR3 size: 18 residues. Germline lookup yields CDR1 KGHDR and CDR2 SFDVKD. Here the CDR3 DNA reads TGTGCCACCGTGACAGGGCGACGAGCCCTGGCCCTACAAGAGACCCAGTACTTC. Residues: CATVTGRRALALQETQYF.

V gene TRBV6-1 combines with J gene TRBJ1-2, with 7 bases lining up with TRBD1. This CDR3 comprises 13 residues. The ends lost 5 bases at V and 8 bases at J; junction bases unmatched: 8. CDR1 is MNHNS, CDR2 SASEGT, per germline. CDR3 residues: CASSKDRDIGYTF. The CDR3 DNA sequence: TGTGCCAGCAGTAAAGACAGGGACATCGGCTACACCTTC.

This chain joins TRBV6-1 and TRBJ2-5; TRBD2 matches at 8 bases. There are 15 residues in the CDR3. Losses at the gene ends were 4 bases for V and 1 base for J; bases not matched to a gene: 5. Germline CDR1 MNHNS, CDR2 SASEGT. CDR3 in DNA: TGTGCCAGCAGTGCGGGGGGGGCCTCCCAAGAGACCCAGTACTTC. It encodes CASSAGGASQETQYF.

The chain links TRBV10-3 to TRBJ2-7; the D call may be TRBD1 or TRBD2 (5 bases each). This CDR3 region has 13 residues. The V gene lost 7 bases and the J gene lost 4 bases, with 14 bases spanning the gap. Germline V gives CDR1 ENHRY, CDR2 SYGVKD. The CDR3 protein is CAITGLEGYEQYF. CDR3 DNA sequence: TGTGCCATCACTGGGTTAGAGGGGTACGAGCAGTACTTC.

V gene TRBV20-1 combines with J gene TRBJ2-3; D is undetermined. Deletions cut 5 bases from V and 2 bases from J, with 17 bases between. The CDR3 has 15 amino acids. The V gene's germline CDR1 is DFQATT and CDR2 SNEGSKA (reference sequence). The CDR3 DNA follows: TGCAGTGCTTCCCGACCCAAAGATAACACAGATACGCAGTATTTT. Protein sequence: CSASRPKDNTDTQYF.

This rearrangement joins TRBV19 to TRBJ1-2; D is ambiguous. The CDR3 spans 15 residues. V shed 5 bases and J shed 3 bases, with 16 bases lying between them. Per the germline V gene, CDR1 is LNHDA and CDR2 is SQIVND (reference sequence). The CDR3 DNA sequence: TGTGCCAGTAGTGACTCCTCTGGATTTGACTATGGCTACACCTTC. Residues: CASSDSSGFDYGYTF.